The 4 T cell receptor beta chains below all came from one sample that was sequenced in a study of T-cell memory formation after mild COVID-19. TCRdb processed the 5' RACE reads anew with MiXCR; each CDR3 protein has one entry. The table lists a few hundred thousand distinct CDR3 sequences, about 16% of them singletons, with approximately 20% in the top ten. Source material: PBMCs or a T cell subset sorted from them (not recorded which). All receptors come from a man younger than 30 who had mild COVID-19 (a few samples of this study predate the infection). Cell type and time point are not known.

This clonotype turned up a few times. This chain connects TRBV12-3 or TRBV12-4 to TRBJ2-3; 10 bases fit TRBD2. Trimming removed 5 bases from V and 2 bases from J; junction bases left unmatched: 4. The CDR3 has 15 residues. CDR3 sequence: CASSRGLADTDTQYF. For the CDR3, the DNA is TGTGCCAGCAGTCGAGGACTAGCGGACACAGATACGCAGTATTTT.

This chain connects TRBV7-2 to TRBJ2-5; D is uncertain. CDR3 length: 13 residues. V lost 7 bases to trimming and J lost 2 bases, with 11 bases between them. Germline V gene sequence: CDR1 SGHTA, CDR2 FQGNSA. CDR3 loop: CASKRAVQETQYF. For the CDR3, the DNA is TGTGCCAGCAAAAGGGCGGTACAAGAGACCCAGTACTTC.

The table lists this clonotype with many counts. The chain recombines TRBV7-3 with TRBJ2-1; D gene ambiguous. The CDR3 covers 13 residues. Germline V lookup: CDR1 SGHTA, CDR2 FQGTGA. V lost 0 bases and J 5 bases, leaving 5 bases between the germline ends. The CDR3 loop reads CASSLTWNNEQFF. The CDR3 DNA reads TGTGCCAGCAGCTTAACATGGAACAATGAGCAGTTCTTC.

This clonotype was observed a few times. This chain uses TRBV5-1 with TRBJ1-5; 8 nucleotides line up with TRBD1. The CDR3 is made up of 14 amino acids. The V and J ends lost 2 bases and 9 bases, in that order; junction bases with no gene match: 7. Germline CDR1 and CDR2: SGHRS and YFSETQ. The CDR3 sequence: CASSLLQGGRPQHF. The CDR3, as DNA: TGCGCCAGCAGCTTATTACAGGGGGGGAGGCCCCAGCATTTT.